Listed below are T cell receptor beta chains from one sample, sequenced in a study of OX40 agonist ivuxolimab in advanced cancers. Profiling relied on immunoSEQ multiplex PCR, and the TCRdb table lists in-frame clones only, not all of them. Here the sample spans about 76,000 clones, approximately 91% being singletons. Sequencing used CD4+ or CD8+ T cells sorted from blood, obtained in a trial of the OX40 agonist ivuxolimab. These receptors were taken from an adult with an advanced solid tumor such as melanoma, head and neck, liver or kidney cancer. The CDR3 runs from the conserved cysteine through the conserved F or W. D genes are given only for firm matches. Where a row states a size, it is once, few, many or the class of an expanded clone; other rows omit it.

TRBV7-9	TRBJ2-1	TRBD2	-	TGTGCCAGCAGCTTAGTACTAGCGGGGGACAATGAGCAGTTCTTC	CASSLVLAGDNEQFF
TRBV28	TRBJ2-1	TRBD2	-	TGTGCCAGCAGTTTGATGGCGGGAGGGCCATGGGATGAGCAGTTCTTC	CASSLMAGGPWDEQFF
TRBV7-9	TRBJ2-3	TRBD1	-	TGTGCCAGCAGCTTACAATGGACAGGGGGCTGGGCAGATACGCAGTATTTT	CASSLQWTGGWADTQYF
TRBV7-8	TRBJ2-2	TRBD1	-	TGTGCCAGCAACCCTCCGGGACAGATGTCGTTGGGGACCGGGGAGCTGTTTTTT	CASNPPGQMSLGTGELFF
TRBV7-6	TRBJ2-5	-	-	TGTGCCAGCAGCTTAACTAGGGTAGAGGAGACCCAGTACTTC	CASSLTRVEETQYF
TRBV6-5	TRBJ2-1	TRBD1	-	TGTGCCAGCACTGCGACAGGGGGCTCCTACAATGAGCAGTTCTTC	CASTATGGSYNEQFF
TRBV7-2	TRBJ1-1	-	once	TGTGCCAGCAGCTTAGTTAGGCTACGGGAGAACACTGAAGCTTTCTTT	CASSLVRLRENTEAFF
TRBV19	TRBJ1-1	-	-	TGTGCCAGTAGGTATCCGGGCACTGAAGCTTTCTTT	CASRYPGTEAFF
TRBV25-1	TRBJ2-2	-	-	TGTGCCAGCAGAGGTAGGGACACCGGGGAGCTGTTTTTT	CASRGRDTGELFF
TRBV28	TRBJ2-1	TRBD2	-	TGTGCCAGCAGTTTATTAGCGGGAGGCACCAATGAGCAGTTCTTC	CASSLLAGGTNEQFF
TRBV18	TRBJ2-7	-	-	TGTGCCAGCTCACCTTCCGGGACGGCTGATCCCTACGAGCAGTACTTC	CASSPSGTADPYEQYF
TRBV9	TRBJ2-7	-	-	TGTGCCAGCAGCCCCCGTTTCTCCGGGGGTGGGTACGAGCAGTACTTC	CASSPRFSGGGYEQYF
TRBV5-4	TRBJ1-4	TRBD1	-	TGTGCCAGCAGCCCTGGAGGGGACAGGCCGAATGAAAAACTGTTTTTT	CASSPGGDRPNEKLFF
TRBV7-9	TRBJ2-7	-	-	TGTGCCAGCAGCGCAACGACCCCAGGGTACGAGCAGTACTTC	CASSATTPGYEQYF
TRBV5-5	TRBJ2-5	TRBD1	once	TGTGCCAGCAGCAGGGGACAGGAAGAGACCCAGTACTTC	CASSRGQEETQYF
TRBV28	TRBJ2-1	-	-	TGTGCCAGCAGTCCACACTTTAATGAGCAGTTCTTC	CASSPHFNEQFF
TRBV1	TRBJ2-1	-	-	TGCACCAGCAGCCAGGGACTGACAGGGGACTCCTACAATGAGCAGTTCTTC	CTSSQGLTGDSYNEQFF
TRBV6-6	TRBJ1-1	-	-	TGTGCCAGCAGTTACTCCCAGGGACCCTGGGACACTGAAGCTTTCTTT	CASSYSQGPWDTEAFF
TRBV5-6	TRBJ2-7	-	-	TGTGCCAGCAGCTTGGTGCGGGTGTACCCCTACGAGCAGTACTTC	CASSLVRVYPYEQYF
TRBV5-1	TRBJ2-7	TRBD1	-	TGCGCCAGCAGCTGGGGTCCCACAGGGGTCGAGCAGTACTTC	CASSWGPTGVEQYF
TRBV6-1	TRBJ2-7	-	-	TGTGCCAGCAGTGGGATTGGCAGCTCCTACGAGCAGTACTTC	CASSGIGSSYEQYF
TRBV30	TRBJ2-7	-	-	TGTGCCTGGAGTGTACAAGGAGGGATGAGTGGGGAGCAGTACTTC	CAWSVQGGMSGEQYF
TRBV30	TRBJ1-1	-	-	TGTGCCTGGAGTGTACAGACCAACACTGAAGCTTTCTTT	CAWSVQTNTEAFF
TRBV7-6	TRBJ2-1	-	-	TGTGCCAGCAGCCCCTCGGGCGGAAGCTCCTACAATGAGCAGTTCTTC	CASSPSGGSSYNEQFF
TRBV10-1	TRBJ2-2	-	-	TGCGCCAGCAGCCCCTCCGGGACCGGGGAGCTGTTTTTT	CASSPSGTGELFF
TRBV29-1	TRBJ2-3	-	once	TGCAGCGTTGAAGGGAGCACAGATACGCAGTATTTT	CSVEGSTDTQYF
TRBV2	TRBJ2-1	TRBD2	few	TGTGCCAGCGTCCTAGCGGGAGCCCATGAGCAGTTCTTC	CASVLAGAHEQFF
TRBV9	TRBJ1-1	TRBD1	-	TGTGCCAGCAGCGTAGGAGGAGGGGGCGCGAACACTGAAGCTTTCTTT	CASSVGGGGANTEAFF
TRBV19	TRBJ2-7	-	-	TGTGCCAGTAGTATAGGTACAGGGCCGACCTACGAGCAGTACTTC	CASSIGTGPTYEQYF
TRBV9	TRBJ2-7	-	-	TGTGCCAGCAGCGTAGGGACAGTAGGGTACGAGCAGTACTTC	CASSVGTVGYEQYF
TRBV7-8	TRBJ2-7	TRBD1	few	TGTGCCAGCAGCTTAGCCCGGACAGGGAGCTACGAGCAGTACTTC	CASSLARTGSYEQYF
TRBV10-3	TRBJ1-1	-	-	TGTGCCATCAGTGAACGTTGGGGGAACACTGAAGCTTTCTTT	CAISERWGNTEAFF
TRBV5-1	TRBJ2-1	-	-	TGCGCCAGCAGCTTGGCGGATGAGCAGTTCTTC	CASSLADEQFF
TRBV5-6	TRBJ2-5	-	-	TGTGCCAGCAGCTTAGGGATGGGCCGGCACCAAGAGACCCAGTACTTC	CASSLGMGRHQETQYF
TRBV11-1	TRBJ2-2	-	once	TGTGCCAGCAGCCCCTACTTGGGAACCGGGGAGCTGTTTTTT	CASSPYLGTGELFF